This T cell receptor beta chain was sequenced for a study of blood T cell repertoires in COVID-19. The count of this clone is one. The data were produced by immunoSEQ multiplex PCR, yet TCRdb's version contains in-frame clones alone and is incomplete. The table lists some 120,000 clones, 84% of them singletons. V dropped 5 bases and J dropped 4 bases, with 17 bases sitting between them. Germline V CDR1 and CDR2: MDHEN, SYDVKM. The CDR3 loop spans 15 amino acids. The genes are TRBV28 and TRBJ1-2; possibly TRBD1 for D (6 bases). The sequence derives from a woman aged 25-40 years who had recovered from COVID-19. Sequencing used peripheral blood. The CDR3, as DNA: TGTGCCAGCAGTCGCGGGGGCGCAGGCGGCTATGGCTACACCTTC. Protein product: CASSRGGAGGYGYTF.